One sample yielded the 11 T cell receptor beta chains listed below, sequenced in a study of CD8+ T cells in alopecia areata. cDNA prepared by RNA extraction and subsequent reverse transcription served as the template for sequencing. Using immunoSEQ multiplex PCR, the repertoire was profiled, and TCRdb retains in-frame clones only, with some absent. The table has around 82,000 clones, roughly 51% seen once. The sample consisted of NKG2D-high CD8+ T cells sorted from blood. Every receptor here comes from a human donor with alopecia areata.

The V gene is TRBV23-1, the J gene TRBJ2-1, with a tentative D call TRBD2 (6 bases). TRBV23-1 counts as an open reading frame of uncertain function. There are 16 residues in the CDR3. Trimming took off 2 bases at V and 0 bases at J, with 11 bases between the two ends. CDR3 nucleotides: TGCGCCAGCAGTCAAGCGCGGGGAAGCTCCTACAATGAGCAGTTCTTC. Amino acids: CASSQARGSSYNEQFF.

CDR3: CASSPLGTRQETQYF. Here the CDR3 DNA reads TGTGCCAGCAGTCCCCTCGGGACCAGACAAGAGACCCAGTACTTC. The V and J genes are TRBV28 and TRBJ2-5; tentatively, D is TRBD1 or TRBD2 (5 bases each). CDR1 is MDHEN and CDR2 is SYDVKM in the germline V gene. V was clipped by 5 bases and J by 2 bases, with 15 bases between them. The CDR3 consists of 15 residues.

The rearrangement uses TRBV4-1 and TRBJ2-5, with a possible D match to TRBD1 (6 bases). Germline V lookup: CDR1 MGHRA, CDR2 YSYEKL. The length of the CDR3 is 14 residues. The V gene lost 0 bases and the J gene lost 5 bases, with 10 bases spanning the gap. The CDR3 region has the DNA TGCGCCAGCAGCCAAGATGTTAGGGGGGAGACCCAGTACTTC. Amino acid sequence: CASSQDVRGETQYF.

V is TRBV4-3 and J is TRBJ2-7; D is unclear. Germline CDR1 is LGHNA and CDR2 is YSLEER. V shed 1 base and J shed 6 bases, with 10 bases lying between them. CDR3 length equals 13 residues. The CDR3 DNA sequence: TGCGCCAGCAGCCAAGTCGAAGGCGTCGAGCAGTACTTC. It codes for CASSQVEGVEQYF.

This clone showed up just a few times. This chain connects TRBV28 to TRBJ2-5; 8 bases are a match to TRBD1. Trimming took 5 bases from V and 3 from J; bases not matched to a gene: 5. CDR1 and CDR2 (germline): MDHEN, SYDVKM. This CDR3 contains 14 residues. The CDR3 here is CASSLVTGEETQYF. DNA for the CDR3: TGTGCCAGCAGTCTCGTGACAGGGGAAGAGACCCAGTACTTC.

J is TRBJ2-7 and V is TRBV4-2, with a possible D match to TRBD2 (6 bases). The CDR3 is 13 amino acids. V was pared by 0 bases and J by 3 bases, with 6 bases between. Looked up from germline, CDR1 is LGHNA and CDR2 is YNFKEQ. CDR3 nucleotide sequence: TGTGCCAGCAGCCAAGAGGGGGGCTACGAGCAGTACTTC. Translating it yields CASSQEGGYEQYF.

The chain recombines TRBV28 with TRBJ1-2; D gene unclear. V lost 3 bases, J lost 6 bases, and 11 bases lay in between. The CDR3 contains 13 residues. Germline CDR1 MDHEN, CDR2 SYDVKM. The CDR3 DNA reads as TGTGCCAGCAGTTTTGTTACGGATAATGGCTACACCTTC. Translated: CASSFVTDNGYTF.

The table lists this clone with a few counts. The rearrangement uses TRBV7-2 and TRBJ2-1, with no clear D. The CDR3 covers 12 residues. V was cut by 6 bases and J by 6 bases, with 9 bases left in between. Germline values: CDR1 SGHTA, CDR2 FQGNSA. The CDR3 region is CASSPTANEQFF. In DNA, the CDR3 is TGTGCCAGCAGTCCAACGGCCAATGAGCAGTTCTTC.

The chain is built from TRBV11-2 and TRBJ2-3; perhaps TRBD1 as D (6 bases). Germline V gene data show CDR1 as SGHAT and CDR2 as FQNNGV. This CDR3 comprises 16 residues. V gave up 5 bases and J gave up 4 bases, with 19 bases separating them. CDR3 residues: CASSRNTPYRADTQYF. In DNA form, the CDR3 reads TGTGCCAGCAGCCGAAATACGCCGTACAGGGCAGATACGCAGTATTTT.

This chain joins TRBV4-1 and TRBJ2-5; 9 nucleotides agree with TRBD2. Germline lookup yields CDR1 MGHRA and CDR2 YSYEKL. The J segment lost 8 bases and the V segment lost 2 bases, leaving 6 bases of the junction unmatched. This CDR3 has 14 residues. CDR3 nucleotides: TGCGCCAGCAGCCAAACGAGCGGGGGGACCACCCAGTACTTC. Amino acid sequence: CASSQTSGGTTQYF.

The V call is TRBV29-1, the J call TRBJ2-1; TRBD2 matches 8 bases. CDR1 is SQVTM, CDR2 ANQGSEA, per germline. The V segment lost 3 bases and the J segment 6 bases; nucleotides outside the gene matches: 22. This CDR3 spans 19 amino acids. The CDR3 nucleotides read TGCAGCGTTGACGCAGGGAGTACAAGCGGGGGTCGCCTCCTCAATGAGCAGTTCTTC. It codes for CSVDAGSTSGGRLLNEQFF.